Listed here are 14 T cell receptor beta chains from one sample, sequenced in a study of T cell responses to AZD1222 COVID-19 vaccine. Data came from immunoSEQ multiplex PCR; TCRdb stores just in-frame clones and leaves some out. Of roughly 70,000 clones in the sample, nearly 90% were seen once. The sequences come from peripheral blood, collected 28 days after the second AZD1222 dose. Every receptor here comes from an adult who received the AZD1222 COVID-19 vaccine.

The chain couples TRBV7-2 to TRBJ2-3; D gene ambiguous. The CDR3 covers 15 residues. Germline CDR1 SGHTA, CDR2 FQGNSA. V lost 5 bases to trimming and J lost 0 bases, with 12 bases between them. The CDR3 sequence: CASSPAPSSTDTQYF. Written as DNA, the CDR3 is TGTGCCAGCAGCCCAGCGCCTTCTAGCACAGATACGCAGTATTTT.

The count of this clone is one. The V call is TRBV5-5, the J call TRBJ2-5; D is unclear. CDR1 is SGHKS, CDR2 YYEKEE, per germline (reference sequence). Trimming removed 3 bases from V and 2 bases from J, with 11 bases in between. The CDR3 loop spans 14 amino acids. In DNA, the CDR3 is TGTGCCAGCAGCTCCCTCGACGGACAAGAGACCCAGTACTTC. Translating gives CASSSLDGQETQYF.

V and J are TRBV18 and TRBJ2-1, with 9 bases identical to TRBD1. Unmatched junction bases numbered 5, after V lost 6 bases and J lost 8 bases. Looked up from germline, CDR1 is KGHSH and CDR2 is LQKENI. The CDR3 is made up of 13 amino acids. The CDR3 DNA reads TGTGCCAGCTCGAGGGACAGGGTCCATGAGCAGTTCTTC. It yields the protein CASSRDRVHEQFF.

The CDR3 DNA is TGTGCCAGTAGCCTCCCCCGGGCCATTAACAATGAGCAGTTCTTC. Its protein product is CASSLPRAINNEQFF. The chain employs TRBV19 and TRBJ2-1, with D hard to call. The CDR3 is 15 residues long. V was cut by 6 bases and J by 5 bases, with 17 bases left in between. Per the germline V gene, CDR1 is LNHDA and CDR2 is SQIVND (reference sequence).

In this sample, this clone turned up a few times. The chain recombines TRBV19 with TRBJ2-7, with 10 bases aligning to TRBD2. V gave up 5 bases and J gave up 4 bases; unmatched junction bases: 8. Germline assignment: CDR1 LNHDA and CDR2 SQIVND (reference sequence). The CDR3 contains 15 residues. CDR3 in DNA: TGTGCCAGTAGTCTCCAAGCGGGAGGGAGATACGAGCAGTACTTC. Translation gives CASSLQAGGRYEQYF.

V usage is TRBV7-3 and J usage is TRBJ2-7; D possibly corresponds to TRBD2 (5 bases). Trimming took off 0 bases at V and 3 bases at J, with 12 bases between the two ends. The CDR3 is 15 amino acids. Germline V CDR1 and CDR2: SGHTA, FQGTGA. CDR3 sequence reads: CASSLTRGLGYEQYF. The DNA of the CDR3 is TGTGCCAGCAGCTTAACTCGCGGGTTAGGCTACGAGCAGTACTTC. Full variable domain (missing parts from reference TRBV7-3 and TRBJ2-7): GAGVSQTPSNKVTEKGKYVELRCDPISGHTALYWYRQSLGQGPEFLIYFQGTGAADDSGLPNDRFFAVRPEGSVSTLKIQRTERGDSAVYLCASSLTRGLGYEQYFGPGTRLTVT.

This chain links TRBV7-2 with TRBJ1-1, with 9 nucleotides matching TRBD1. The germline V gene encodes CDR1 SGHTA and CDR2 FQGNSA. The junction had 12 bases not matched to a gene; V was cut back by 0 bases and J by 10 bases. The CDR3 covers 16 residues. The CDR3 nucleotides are TGTGCCAGCAGCTTAGCCGGGACAGGGAAAGTCGGAGGAGCTTTCTTT. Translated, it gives CASSLAGTGKVGGAFF.

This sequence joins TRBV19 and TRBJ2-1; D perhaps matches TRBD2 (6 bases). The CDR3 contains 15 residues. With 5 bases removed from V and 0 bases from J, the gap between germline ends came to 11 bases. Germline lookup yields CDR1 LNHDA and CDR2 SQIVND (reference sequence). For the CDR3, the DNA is TGTGCCAGTAGTCCAGCGGGTAGCTCCTACAATGAGCAGTTCTTC. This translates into CASSPAGSSYNEQFF. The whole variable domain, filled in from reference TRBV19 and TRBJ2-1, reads DGGITQSPKYLFRKEGQNVTLSCEQNLNHDAMYWYRQDPGQGLRLIYYSQIVNDFQKGDIAEGYSVSREKKESFPLTVTSAQKNPTAFYLCASSPAGSSYNEQFFGPGTRLTVL.

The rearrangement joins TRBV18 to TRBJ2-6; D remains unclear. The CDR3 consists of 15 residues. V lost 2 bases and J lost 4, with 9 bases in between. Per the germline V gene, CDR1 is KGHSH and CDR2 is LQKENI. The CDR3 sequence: CASSPVFSGANVLTF. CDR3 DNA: TGTGCCAGCTCACCAGTTTTTTCCGGGGCCAACGTCCTGACTTTC.

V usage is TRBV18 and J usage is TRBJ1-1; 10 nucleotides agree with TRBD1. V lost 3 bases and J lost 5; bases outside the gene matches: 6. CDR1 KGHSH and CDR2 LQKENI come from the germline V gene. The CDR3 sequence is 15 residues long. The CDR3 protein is CASSPSTGGLTEAFF. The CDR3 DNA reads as TGTGCCAGCTCACCTTCGACAGGGGGCTTGACTGAAGCTTTCTTT.

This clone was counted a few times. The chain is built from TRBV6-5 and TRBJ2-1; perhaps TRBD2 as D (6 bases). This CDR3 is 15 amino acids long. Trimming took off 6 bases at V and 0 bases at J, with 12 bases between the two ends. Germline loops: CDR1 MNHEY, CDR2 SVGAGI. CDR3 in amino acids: CASRRDFSSYNEQFF. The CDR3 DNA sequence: TGTGCCAGCAGGCGGGACTTCAGCTCCTACAATGAGCAGTTCTTC.

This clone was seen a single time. This CDR3 reads CASSRMGETNEKLFF. In nucleotides, the CDR3 is TGTGCCAGCAGCCGGATGGGGGAAACTAATGAAAAACTGTTTTTT. This sequence joins TRBV7-9 and TRBJ1-4; TRBD1 might be the D (5 bases). V dropped 5 bases and J dropped 1 base, with 11 bases sitting between them. CDR1 SEHNR and CDR2 FQNEAQ come from the germline V gene (reference sequence). This CDR3 comprises 15 residues.

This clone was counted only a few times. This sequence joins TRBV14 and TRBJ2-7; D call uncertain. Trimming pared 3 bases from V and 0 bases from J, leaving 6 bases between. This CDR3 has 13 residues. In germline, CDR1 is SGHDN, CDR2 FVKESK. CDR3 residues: CASSHGNSYEQYF. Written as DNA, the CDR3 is TGTGCCAGCAGCCATGGGAACTCCTACGAGCAGTACTTC.

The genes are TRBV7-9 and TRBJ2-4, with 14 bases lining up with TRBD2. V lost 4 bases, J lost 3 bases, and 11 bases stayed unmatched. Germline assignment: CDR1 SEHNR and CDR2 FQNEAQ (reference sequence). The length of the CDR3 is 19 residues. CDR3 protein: CASSSPGLAGEDHKNIQYF. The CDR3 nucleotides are TGTGCCAGCAGCTCGCCGGGACTAGCGGGAGAGGATCACAAAAACATTCAGTACTTC. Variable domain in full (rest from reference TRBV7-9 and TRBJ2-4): DTGVSQNPRHKITKRGQNVTFRCDPISEHNRLYWYRQTLGQGPEFLTYFQNEAQLEKSRLLSDRFSAERPKGSFSTLEIQRTEQGDSAMYLCASSSPGLAGEDHKNIQYFGAGTRLSVL.